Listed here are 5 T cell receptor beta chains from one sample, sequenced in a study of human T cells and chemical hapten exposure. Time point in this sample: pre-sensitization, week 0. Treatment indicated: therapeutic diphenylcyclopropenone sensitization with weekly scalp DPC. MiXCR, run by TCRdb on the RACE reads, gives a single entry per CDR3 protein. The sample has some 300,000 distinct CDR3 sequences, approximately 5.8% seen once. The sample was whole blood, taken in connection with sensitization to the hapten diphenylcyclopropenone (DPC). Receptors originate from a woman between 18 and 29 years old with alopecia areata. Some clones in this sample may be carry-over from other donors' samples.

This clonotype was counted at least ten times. CDR3: CATSDSGQSGETQYF. DNA for the CDR3: TGTGCCACCAGTGATTCCGGACAGTCTGGGGAGACCCAGTACTTC. The rearrangement uses TRBV24-1 and TRBJ2-5; D is perhaps TRBD1 (6 bases). CDR1 and CDR2 from the germline V gene are KGHDR and SFDVKD. Between the trimmed V and J ends, which lost 2 bases and 5 bases, there was a span of 14 bases. The CDR3 spans 15 residues.

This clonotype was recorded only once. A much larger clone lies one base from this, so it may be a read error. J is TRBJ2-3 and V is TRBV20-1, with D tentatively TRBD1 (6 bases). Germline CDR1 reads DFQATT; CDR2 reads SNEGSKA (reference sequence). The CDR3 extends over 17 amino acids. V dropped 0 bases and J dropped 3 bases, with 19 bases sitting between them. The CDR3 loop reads CSARDPPHRARTDTQYF. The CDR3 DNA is TGCAGTGCTAGAGATCCCCCTCACAGGGCTCGGACAGATACGCAGTATTTT.

This CDR3 is CASSRVLPAASDTQYF. CDR3 sequence (DNA): TGTGCCAGCAGCCGTGTACTCCCTGCGGCCTCAGATACGCAGTATTTT. The chain uses TRBV11-2 and TRBJ2-3; D gene unclear. Trimming left V 5 bases short and J 4 bases short, with 19 bases between. CDR1 SGHAT and CDR2 FQNNGV come from the germline V gene. CDR3 length: 16 amino acids.

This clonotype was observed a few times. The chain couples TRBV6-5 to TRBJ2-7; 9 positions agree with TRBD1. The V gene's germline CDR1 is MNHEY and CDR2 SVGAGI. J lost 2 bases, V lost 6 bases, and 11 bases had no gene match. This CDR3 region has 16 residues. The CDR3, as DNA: TGTGCCAGCAGACTGCCTGGGACAGGGAACACCTACGAGCAGTACTTC. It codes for CASRLPGTGNTYEQYF.

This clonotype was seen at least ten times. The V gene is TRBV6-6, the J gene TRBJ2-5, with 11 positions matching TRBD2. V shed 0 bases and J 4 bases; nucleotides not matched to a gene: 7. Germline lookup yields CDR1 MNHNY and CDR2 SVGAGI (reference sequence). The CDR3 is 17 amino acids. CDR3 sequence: CASSYSTSGGGSETQYF. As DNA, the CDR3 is TGTGCCAGCAGTTACTCAACTAGCGGGGGCGGGTCAGAGACCCAGTACTTC.